Each of the 11 T cell receptor beta chains below was sequenced from the same sample in a study of blood T cells in healthy people across ages. Primed by a sample-barcoded 5' primer and a J-beta primer mix, a second PCR proceeded for 7 to 11 cycles. One entry per CDR3 protein results from TCRdb running MiXCR on the 5' RACE reads. The sample gives almost 550,000 distinct CDR3 sequences, about 25% of which show up once; approximately 10% is in the top ten. The same sample was also studied in work on T cells of mothers and their children.

The specimen sequenced was blood. The receptors come from a boy aged 5 to 17 in good health.

The chain recombines TRBV4-3 with TRBJ2-3; maybe TRBD2 (6 bases). The CDR3 spans 15 residues. CDR1 and CDR2 (germline): LGHNA, YSLEER. V gave up 3 bases and J gave up 2 bases, with 12 bases separating them. The CDR3 region has the DNA TGCGCCAGCAGCCACAATCCTAGCGACACAGATACGCAGTATTTT. It codes for CASSHNPSDTDTQYF.

Only a few counts were recorded for this clonotype. This chain uses TRBV7-3 with TRBJ2-3; maybe TRBD2 (5 bases). The CDR3 is 15 amino acids. Germline V gene data show CDR1 as SGHTA and CDR2 as FQGTGA. The germline V and J ends were trimmed by 1 base and 0 bases, with 8 bases remaining between them. The CDR3 spells CASSLSWTSTDTQYF. CDR3 nucleotide sequence: TGTGCCAGCAGCTTAAGTTGGACTAGCACAGATACGCAGTATTTT.

This clonotype was counted only a few times. The chain links TRBV7-9 to TRBJ1-2, with 10 bases matching TRBD1. Trimming removed 5 bases from V and 4 bases from J; junction bases left unmatched: 7. Germline loops: CDR1 SEHNR, CDR2 FQNEAQ (reference sequence). This CDR3 comprises 15 residues. The CDR3 loop is CASSPDRGQGYGYTF. As DNA, the CDR3 is TGTGCCAGCAGCCCTGACAGGGGGCAGGGCTATGGCTACACCTTC. Using reference TRBV7-9 and TRBJ1-2 for the parts outside the CDR3, the full variable domain is DTGVSQNPRHKITKRGQNVTFRCDPISEHNRLYWYRQTLGQGPEFLTYFQNEAQLEKSRLLSDRFSAERPKGSFSTLEIQRTEQGDSAMYLCASSPDRGQGYGYTFGSGTRLTVV.

This chain links TRBV28 with TRBJ2-5, with 8 positions matching TRBD2. This CDR3 contains 16 residues. Looked up from germline, CDR1 is MDHEN and CDR2 is SYDVKM. With 0 bases clipped from V and 11 bases from J, the junction kept 14 bases outside the gene matches. The CDR3 here is CASSLWGGLVGVEQYF. The CDR3, as DNA: TGTGCCAGCAGTTTATGGGGGGGACTAGTCGGGGTGGAGCAGTACTTC.

Note on this clonotype: Just one base apart from a much larger clone, this may be a read error. Likely a read error: the CDR3 ends without its conserved phenylalanine or tryptophan. The rearrangement links TRBV25-1 to TRBJ2-7, with unresolved D. The J call could be wrong; TRBJ2-5 is a better fit for the DNA end. From germline, CDR1 is MGHDK and CDR2 SYGVNS. The CDR3 extends over 11 amino acids. This CDR3 reads CASSKLETQYS. DNA of the CDR3: TGTGCCAGCAGTAAACTAGAGACCCAGTACTCC.

This clonotype was seen repeatedly, ten times or more. CDR3 amino acids: CASSLLGGTQETQYF. In DNA, the CDR3 is TGTGCCAGCAGCTTATTAGGGGGAACGCAAGAGACCCAGTACTTC. The chain uses TRBV7-3 and TRBJ2-5; maybe TRBD1 (6 bases). This CDR3 has 15 residues. Germline values: CDR1 SGHTA, CDR2 FQGTGA. V was pared by 2 bases and J by 2 bases, with 12 bases between.

There are a few counts of this clonotype. The chain uses TRBV19 and TRBJ2-4; D tentatively fits TRBD1 or TRBD2 (5 bases each). The CDR3 extends over 16 amino acids. CDR1 and CDR2 (germline): LNHDA, SQIVND (reference sequence). V dropped 5 bases and J dropped 0 bases, with 14 bases sitting between them. CDR3 residues: CASSLRDVLAKNIQYF. CDR3 in DNA: TGTGCCAGTAGTCTACGGGACGTCCTAGCCAAAAACATTCAGTACTTC.

This rearrangement joins TRBV10-1 to TRBJ2-3; no reliable D call. Germline V gene lookup returns CDR1 WNHNN and CDR2 SYGVQD (reference sequence). The CDR3 is 15 amino acids. V was cut by 3 bases and J by 0 bases, with 10 bases left in between. CDR3 DNA sequence: TGCGCCAGCAGTGATGGAGTCCTTAGCACAGATACGCAGTATTTT. Its protein is CASSDGVLSTDTQYF.

The chain uses TRBV4-3 and TRBJ2-2; 8 bases agree with TRBD2. J was trimmed by 1 base and V by 0 bases; bases with no gene match: 7. Germline V gene sequence: CDR1 LGHNA, CDR2 YSLEER. CDR3 size: 18 residues. CDR3: CASSQDLGGGMNTGELFF. CDR3 coding DNA: TGCGCCAGCAGCCAAGATTTGGGCGGGGGGATGAACACCGGGGAGCTGTTTTTT.

This clonotype has just a few counts. The V call is TRBV5-6, the J call TRBJ2-1; D remains unclear. There are 14 residues in the CDR3. Deletions cut 0 bases from V and 3 bases from J, with 7 bases between. Germline V gene data show CDR1 as SGHDT and CDR2 as YYEEEE. The CDR3, as DNA: TGTGCCAGCAGCTTGGAGCGCCGCTACAATGAGCAGTTCTTC. As protein: CASSLERRYNEQFF. Filled out from reference TRBV5-6 and TRBJ2-1, the complete variable domain reads DAGVTQSPTHLIKTRGQQVTLRCSPKSGHDTVSWYQQALGQGPQFIFQYYEEEERQRGNFPDRFSGHQFPNYSSELNVNALLLGDSALYLCASSLERRYNEQFFGPGTRLTVL.

In its sample, this clonotype was seen a few times. The V and J genes are TRBV5-6 and TRBJ2-5, with D unresolved. The CDR3 totals 12 residues. Germline loops: CDR1 SGHDT, CDR2 YYEEEE. Trimming removed 6 bases from V and 2 bases from J, with 8 bases in between. The CDR3 loop is CASNNQQETQYF. In DNA, the CDR3 is TGTGCCAGCAACAATCAACAAGAGACCCAGTACTTC.